This T cell receptor beta chain was profiled in a study of molecular identifiers for immune sequencing clone quantification. Regarding the study as a whole: Shared barcodes on identical TCR molecules could underestimate the sizes of highly expanded clones. One cell's worth of spiked Jurkat TCR RNA was reportedly detectable among about 930,000 naive cells.

This clonotype was counted between two and nine times. What it recognizes is unknown. MiXCR was run by TCRdb on the PCR reads, yielding one entry per CDR3 protein. Of about 510,000 distinct CDR3 sequences listed, 20% to 25% are singletons. Naive CD8 libraries used 20,000 to 1,000,000 sorted cells and 10%, 30% or 50% RNA. Sorting recovered naive CD8 T cells on a CD8+CD4-CCR7+CD45RA+ profile. The V segment lost 3 bases and the J segment 3 bases; nucleotides outside the gene matches: 3. Per the germline V gene, CDR1 is GTSNPN and CDR2 is SVGIG (reference sequence). The CDR3 runs 13 residues. This sequence was found in a human donor in good health. Some libraries in this study had Jurkat cell RNA spiked in. Sequenced input: naive CD8+ T cells from blood, with Jurkat cell RNA spiked in. The subset was: FACS-sorted CD8+CD4-CCR7+CD45RA+ naive T cells. The rearrangement uses TRBV30 and TRBJ1-1, with 8 bases fitting TRBD1. The CDR3: CAWRDRDDTEAFF. CDR3 DNA sequence: TGTGCCTGGAGGGACAGGGACGACACTGAAGCTTTCTTT.